The present T cell receptor (beta chain) was sequenced within a study of blood T cell repertoires in COVID-19. The overall study: Collection of acute and convalescent COVID-19 samples took place in the United States, Italy and Spain. T cells, B-cell-depleted T cells, or PBMCs provided the cDNA or gDNA that served as material.

Source study methods: Amplified reference gene primers provided the basis for estimating nucleated cell counts. Profiled with immunoSEQ multiplex PCR; TCRdb holds only in-frame clones, not every one. The DNA was the basis for D and trimming; V, J and clone size are from that table. This repertoire shows about 250,000 clones, roughly 83% found once; its top ten account for 27%. The sequencing sample was made of peripheral blood. The sequence came from a man aged 35-49 years with acute or convalescent COVID-19.

CDR3 region: CASSNLAGGRFF. The DNA for the CDR3 is TGTGCCAGTAGTAATCTAGCGGGAGGGCGATTCTTC. The chain has TRBV19 and TRBJ2-1; TRBD2 matches 12 bases. Germline V gene data show CDR1 as LNHDA and CDR2 as SQIVND (reference sequence). The CDR3 runs 12 residues. V lost 4 bases, J lost 16 bases, and 5 bases stayed unmatched.